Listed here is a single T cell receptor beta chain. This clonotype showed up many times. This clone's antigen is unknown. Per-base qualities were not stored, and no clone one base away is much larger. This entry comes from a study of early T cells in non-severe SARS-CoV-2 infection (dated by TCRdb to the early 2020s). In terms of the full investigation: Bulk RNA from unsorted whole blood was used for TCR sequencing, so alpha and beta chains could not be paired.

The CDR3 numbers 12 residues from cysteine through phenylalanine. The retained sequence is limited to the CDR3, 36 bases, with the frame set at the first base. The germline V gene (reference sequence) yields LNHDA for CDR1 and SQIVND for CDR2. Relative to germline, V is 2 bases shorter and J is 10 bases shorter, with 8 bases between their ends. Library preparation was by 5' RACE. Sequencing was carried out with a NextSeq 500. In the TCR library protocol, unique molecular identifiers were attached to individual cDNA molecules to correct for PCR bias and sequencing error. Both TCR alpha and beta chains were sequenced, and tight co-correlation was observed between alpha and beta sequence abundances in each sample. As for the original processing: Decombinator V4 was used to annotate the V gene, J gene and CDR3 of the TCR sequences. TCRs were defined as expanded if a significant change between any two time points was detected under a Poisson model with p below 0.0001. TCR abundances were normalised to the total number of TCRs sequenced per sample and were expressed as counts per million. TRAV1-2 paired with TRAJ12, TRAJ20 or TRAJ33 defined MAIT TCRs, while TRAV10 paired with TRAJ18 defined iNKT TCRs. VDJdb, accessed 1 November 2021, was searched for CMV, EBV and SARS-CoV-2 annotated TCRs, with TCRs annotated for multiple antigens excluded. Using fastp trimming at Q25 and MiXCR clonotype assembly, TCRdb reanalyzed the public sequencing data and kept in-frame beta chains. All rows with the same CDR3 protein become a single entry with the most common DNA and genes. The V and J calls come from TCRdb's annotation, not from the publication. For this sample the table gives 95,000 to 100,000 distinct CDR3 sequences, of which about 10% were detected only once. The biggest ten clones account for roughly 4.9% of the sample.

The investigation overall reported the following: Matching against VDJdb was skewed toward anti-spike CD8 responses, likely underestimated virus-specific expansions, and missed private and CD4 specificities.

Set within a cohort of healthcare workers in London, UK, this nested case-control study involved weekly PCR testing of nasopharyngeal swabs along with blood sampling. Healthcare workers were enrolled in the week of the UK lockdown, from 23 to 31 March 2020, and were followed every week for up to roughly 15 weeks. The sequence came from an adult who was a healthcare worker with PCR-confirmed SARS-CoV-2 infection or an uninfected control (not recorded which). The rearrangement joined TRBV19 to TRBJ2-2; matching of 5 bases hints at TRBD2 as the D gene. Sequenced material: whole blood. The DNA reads TGTGCCAGTAGTATACGGCGGGTGGAGCTGTTTTTT. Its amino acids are CASSIRRVELFF.